The clone carrying this T cell receptor (beta chain) was picked up a small number of times. The antigen remains unidentified. The CDR3 consists of 11 residues. Trimming pared 3 bases from V and 10 bases from J, leaving 7 bases between. The germline CDR1 and CDR2 sequences are WNHNN and SYGVQD (reference sequence). Use of 60 Vbeta and 13 Jbeta primers characterized the PCR. Clones were sequenced by immunoSEQ multiplex PCR, and TCRdb holds only the in-frame ones, with some missing. The sample has 65,000 to 85,000 clones; 55% to 80% are singletons. Donors in the study were healthy people who gave bone marrow. The sample originates from a study of cytomegalovirus exposure and HLA in healthy donors. General study points: Most TCR sequences showed up rarely, but some public TCRs showed up in many donors. The study listed 150 to 200 cytomegalovirus-associated TCR beta chains. In vitro experiments confirmed that a few CMV-associated chains were specific for CMV antigens.

Specimen: PBMCs. This TCR was recovered from a woman aged 25-40 years in good health and CMV-seronegative. The gene calls are TRBV10-1 and TRBJ2-1, with D possibly matching TRBD2 (6 bases). The CDR3 protein is CASSDAGEQFF. The CDR3 nucleotides read TGCGCCAGCAGTGATGCGGGGGAGCAGTTCTTC.